These T cell receptor beta chains were read from a single sample in a study of molecular identifiers for immune sequencing clone quantification. TCRdb reanalysed the PCR reads using MiXCR and keeps one entry per CDR3 protein. The table lists about 640,000 distinct CDR3 sequences, 15% to 20% of them singletons. The specimen was naive CD8+ T cells from blood, with Jurkat cell RNA spiked in. The source is a human donor in good health. Some libraries in this study had Jurkat cell RNA spiked in. The CDR3 runs from the conserved cysteine through the conserved F or W. The D gene is left open where the match is weak. Clone size appears in some rows only: once, few, many, or a class for an expanded clone.

D	V	J	size	CDR3	DNA
NA	TRBV6-2/TRBV6-3	TRBJ2-1	many	CASSYIDEQFF	TGTGCCAGCAGTTACATCGATGAGCAGTTCTTC
TRBD2	TRBV6-5	TRBJ2-5	many	CASSYSGLAGETQYF	TGTGCCAGCAGTTACTCGGGACTAGCTGGAGAGACCCAGTACTTC
TRBD1	TRBV28	TRBJ1-1	many	CASSLFYQTGANTEAFF	TGTGCCAGCAGCTTATTCTACCAGACAGGGGCTAACACTGAAGCTTTCTTT
NA	TRBV5-4	TRBJ1-1	many	CASSPARGLDTEAFF	TGTGCCAGCAGCCCCGCTAGGGGCCTGGACACTGAAGCTTTCTTT
NA	TRBV9	TRBJ2-7	NA	CASSVGGSSYGQYF	TGTGCCAGCAGCGTAGGAGGCAGCTCCTACGGGCAGTACTTC
NA	TRBV7-9	TRBJ2-7	many	CASSLGPGEQYF	TGTGCCAGCAGCTTAGGTCCCGGGGAGCAGTACTTC
NA	TRBV7-9	TRBJ1-1	NA	CASTGPDTEALF	TGTGCCAGCACCGGACCAGACACTGAAGCTCTCTTT
NA	TRBV7-8	TRBJ2-7	many	CASSFRPGILEQYF	TGTGCCAGCAGCTTCCGGCCTGGGATACTCGAGCAGTACTTC
TRBD1	TRBV7-6	TRBJ2-7	once	CASSPVQGAREQYF	TGTGCCAGCAGCCCGGTACAGGGGGCCCGAGAGCAGTACTTC
NA	TRBV19	TRBJ2-2	few	CASSMTAGVSGELFF	TGTGCCAGTAGTATGACAGCCGGCGTGTCCGGGGAGCTGTTTTTT
TRBD1	TRBV4-3	TRBJ1-4	few	CASSQDRGRILSGEKLFF	TGCGCCAGCAGCCAAGACAGGGGGCGCATCTTATCGGGCGAAAAACTGTTTTTT
NA	TRBV13	TRBJ1-1	many	CASSLRGSPYEAFF	TGTGCCAGCAGCTTACGCGGGAGCCCATATGAAGCTTTCTTT